Presented here are 28 T cell receptor beta chains from one specimen sequenced in a study of CD8 T cell repertoires and HIV-1 epitope variants. Their target antigens are unknown. The table came from immunoSEQ multiplex PCR; TCRdb's copy has only in-frame clones and leaves some out. The repertoire holds about 5,500 clones, with under 70% as singletons. The sample consisted of cultured CD8+ T cells derived from PBMCs. These TCRs come from a male donor with HIV.

This clone was seen a handful of times. This chain uses TRBV28 with TRBJ2-7; possibly TRBD1 for D (5 bases). From germline, CDR1 is MDHEN and CDR2 SYDVKM. The ends were cut back, 3 bases at V and 0 bases at J, with 18 bases in the middle. The CDR3 length is 17 residues. The CDR3 region is CASSFGTEGVDSYEQYF. The CDR3 DNA follows: TGTGCCAGCAGTTTCGGTACCGAAGGGGTCGACTCCTACGAGCAGTACTTC.

J is TRBJ1-1 and V is TRBV13, with TRBD1 matching over 12 bases. The CDR3 contains 15 residues. The germline gives CDR1 PRHDT, CDR2 FYEKMQ (reference sequence). V dropped 4 bases and J dropped 4; count of bases not matched to a gene: 4. The CDR3 DNA reads as TGTGCCAGCAGCTCGGGACAGGGGGCGGGCACTGAAGCTTTCTTT. This sequence encodes CASSSGQGAGTEAFF.

The chain has TRBV10-3 and TRBJ2-5; 8 bases agree with TRBD2. The CDR3 loop spans 14 amino acids. The germline CDR1 and CDR2 sequences are ENHRY and SYGVKD. Losses at the gene ends were 2 bases for V and 3 bases for J; bases not matched to a gene: 2. CDR3 region: CAISEAGLEETQYF. The CDR3 nucleotides read TGTGCCATCAGTGAGGCGGGACTAGAAGAGACCCAGTACTTC.

This clone is labeled as medium-sized. This sequence joins TRBV28 and TRBJ1-1; unclear D gene. Trimming pared 8 bases from V and 5 bases from J, leaving 18 bases between. Germline V gene data show CDR1 as MDHEN and CDR2 as SYDVKM. This CDR3 is built from 14 residues. The CDR3 region has the DNA TGTGCCAGCGGTGGGGAGTGGGCAGGAACTGAAGCTTTCTTT. Its translation: CASGGEWAGTEAFF.

The chain combines TRBV7-9 with TRBJ1-1, with 8 positions matching TRBD1. Trimming removed 5 bases from V and 1 base from J; junction bases left unmatched: 9. This CDR3 spans 16 amino acids. Germline CDR1 reads SEHNR; CDR2 reads FQNEAQ (reference sequence). CDR3 region: CASSRPGQGANTEAFF. In nucleotides, the CDR3 is TGTGCCAGCAGCCGACCCGGACAGGGAGCGAACACTGAAGCTTTCTTT.

The chain uses TRBV27 and TRBJ2-7; 10 bases fit TRBD2. V gave up 10 bases and J gave up 0 bases; unmatched junction bases: 30. CDR3 size: 22 residues. Germline V gives CDR1 MNHEY, CDR2 SMNVEV (reference sequence). The CDR3 region is CATRHIRREWVLAGPISYEQYF. CDR3 coding DNA: TGTGCCACCAGACATATTAGAAGGGAGTGGGTACTAGCGGGACCTATCTCCTACGAGCAGTACTTC.

J is TRBJ1-2 and V is TRBV30, with D hard to call. The V end was cut by 3 bases, the J end by 3 bases, with 17 bases between. Looked up from germline, CDR1 is GTSNPN and CDR2 is SVGIG (reference sequence). This CDR3 spans 15 amino acids. The CDR3 loop reads CAWSPEGPTYYGYTF. DNA for the CDR3: TGTGCCTGGAGCCCTGAAGGGCCTACCTACTATGGCTACACCTTC.

This clone has more than one count but fewer than ten. V is TRBV27 and J is TRBJ2-7, with 8 bases identical to TRBD2. V gave up 10 bases and J gave up 4 bases; unmatched junction bases: 9. Germline V gene sequence: CDR1 MNHEY, CDR2 SMNVEV (reference sequence). CDR3 size: 13 residues. CDR3 in amino acids: CATGGGPGYEQYF. The CDR3 DNA sequence: TGTGCCACCGGCGGGGGGCCCGGATACGAGCAGTACTTC.

CDR3 sequence reads: CASSLGQGNEQYF. In nucleotides, the CDR3 is TGTGCCAGCAGCTTGGGACAGGGGAACGAGCAGTACTTC. The chain is built from TRBV5-4 and TRBJ2-7, with 8 positions matching TRBD1. Germline-derived CDR1 and CDR2 are SGHNT and YYREEE (reference sequence). There are 13 residues in the CDR3. V dropped 0 bases and J dropped 5; count of bases not matched to a gene: 1.

This clone was observed a few times. The J gene is TRBJ2-7, the V gene TRBV5-1, with 8 bases that match TRBD2. Trimming cost V 4 bases and J 0 bases; bases outside gene matches: 6. This CDR3 contains 15 residues. CDR1 SGHRS and CDR2 YFSETQ come from the germline V gene. The CDR3 DNA reads as TGCGCCAGCAGCCCTCTAGGGACTAGCTCCTACGAGCAGTACTTC. Encoded protein: CASSPLGTSSYEQYF.

This clone was found a few times. The genes are TRBV5-5 and TRBJ2-7; no definite D call. Germline V CDR1 and CDR2: SGHKS, YYEKEE (reference sequence). Trimming removed 2 bases at V and 5 bases at J, with 17 bases between. The CDR3 covers 15 residues. CDR3 nucleotides: TGTGCCAGCAGCTTCGAAGAGCGCCCAGGCGACGAGCAGTACTTC. Translation: CASSFEERPGDEQYF. The entire variable domain, with the rest obtained from reference TRBV5-5 and TRBJ2-7, is as follows: DAGVTQSPTHLIKTRGQQVTLRCSPISGHKSVSWYQQVLGQGPQFIFQYYEKEERGRGNFPDRFSARQFPNYSSELNVNALLLGDSALYLCASSFEERPGDEQYFGPGTRLTVT.

The chain recombines TRBV5-5 with TRBJ2-3; 7 nucleotides align to TRBD2. Unmatched junction bases numbered 9, after V lost 4 bases and J lost 1 base. CDR1 is SGHKS and CDR2 is YYEKEE in the germline V gene (reference sequence). The CDR3 has 16 amino acids. DNA for the CDR3: TGTGCCAGCAGCGGGGGAGGGACGAGGGGCACAGATACGCAGTATTTT. Translation gives CASSGGGTRGTDTQYF.

The V gene is TRBV27, the J gene TRBJ1-1, with 8 bases lining up with TRBD1. CDR3 length: 14 amino acids. Trimming at V came to 4 bases and at J to 0 bases, leaving 1 base not matched to a gene. The germline V gene has CDR1 MNHEY and CDR2 SMNVEV (reference sequence). The CDR3 spells CASSYRGMNTEAFF. In nucleotides, the CDR3 is TGTGCCAGCAGTTACAGGGGGATGAACACTGAAGCTTTCTTT.

This clone has more than one count but fewer than ten. The DNA of the CDR3 is TGCGCCAGCAGCCAAGGGGTGTCGGACATTCAGTACTTC. Amino acid sequence: CASSQGVSDIQYF. This rearrangement joins TRBV4-3 to TRBJ2-4; D not resolved. This CDR3 contains 13 residues. The V gene's germline CDR1 is LGHNA and CDR2 YSLEER. V lost 1 base and J 8 bases, leaving 9 bases between the germline ends.

The V gene is TRBV15, the J gene TRBJ2-7, with 8 nucleotides matching TRBD1. After removal of 0 bases from V and 5 bases from J, the junction contained 6 bases not matched to a gene. From germline, CDR1 is LNHNV and CDR2 YYDKDF (reference sequence). This CDR3 spans 15 amino acids. CDR3 nucleotides: TGTGCCACCAGCAGAGAAACAGGGGGTGTCAACGAGCAGTACTTC. Residues: CATSRETGGVNEQYF. Variable domain in full (rest from reference TRBV15 and TRBJ2-7): DAMVIQNPRYQVTQFGKPVTLSCSQTLNHNVMYWYQQKSSQAPKLLFHYYDKDFNNEADTPDNFQSRRPNTSFCFLDIRSPGLGDTAMYLCATSRETGGVNEQYFGPGTRLTVT.

The gene calls are TRBV27 and TRBJ1-5; no firm D call. V was clipped by 5 bases and J by 0 bases, with 11 bases between them. The CDR3 sequence is 15 residues long. Germline values: CDR1 MNHEY, CDR2 SMNVEV (reference sequence). Here the CDR3 DNA reads TGTGCCAGCAGTCAAACACCTTATAGCAATCAGCCCCAGCATTTT. It translates to CASSQTPYSNQPQHF.

Only one count was recorded for this clone. The CDR3 nucleotides read TGTGCCAGCAGCCCCCCCTGGGGGGACAGGGTAAATGAGCAGTTCTTC. Amino acid sequence: CASSPPWGDRVNEQFF. V gene TRBV7-9 combines with J gene TRBJ2-1; TRBD1 matches at 9 bases. This CDR3 spans 16 amino acids. V gave up 5 bases and J gave up 7 bases; unmatched junction bases: 12. In germline, CDR1 is SEHNR, CDR2 FQNEAQ (reference sequence). Based on the CDR3 plus reference TRBV7-9 and TRBJ2-1, the full variable domain is DTGVSQNPRHKITKRGQNVTFRCDPISEHNRLYWYRQTLGQGPEFLTYFQNEAQLEKSRLLSDRFSAERPKGSFSTLEIQRTEQGDSAMYLCASSPPWGDRVNEQFFGPGTRLTVL.

The chain links TRBV5-1 to TRBJ2-1; TRBD2 matches at 12 bases. Trimming took 0 bases from V and 5 from J; bases not matched to a gene: 6. The germline CDR1 and CDR2 sequences are SGHRS and YFSETQ. This CDR3 has 17 residues. CDR3 in DNA: TGCGCCAGCAGCTTGGCCTCCGGACTAGCGGGAAACAATGAGCAGTTCTTC. Translating it yields CASSLASGLAGNNEQFF.

The chain links TRBV19 to TRBJ2-7; a weak D match, TRBD2 (5 bases). The CDR3 has 15 amino acids. Germline loops: CDR1 LNHDA, CDR2 SQIVND (reference sequence). V was shortened by 3 bases and J by 4 bases, with 16 bases between the two germline ends. Here the CDR3 reads CASSMGSGIWYEQYF. CDR3 sequence (DNA): TGTGCCAGTAGTATGGGGTCGGGGATTTGGTACGAGCAGTACTTC.

This clone appeared a few times. V usage is TRBV19 and J usage is TRBJ1-4; 7 bases map to TRBD1. CDR3 length: 17 residues. From germline, CDR1 is LNHDA and CDR2 SQIVND (reference sequence). With V trimmed by 4 bases and J by 8 bases, 16 bases remained unmatched. The DNA for the CDR3 is TGTGCCAGTAGTACACAAACGGACAGGACGATGCGGGAAAAACTGTTTTTT. It specifies CASSTQTDRTMREKLFF.

The table lists this clone with a few counts. For the CDR3, the DNA is TGTGCCAGCAGCACTAGCGGGGGCCGAGAGACCCAGTACTTC. It translates to CASSTSGGRETQYF. The chain combines TRBV11-2 with TRBJ2-5, with 11 positions matching TRBD2. The trim removed 5 bases at V and 4 bases at J, leaving 3 bases unmatched. In germline, CDR1 is SGHAT, CDR2 FQNNGV. The CDR3 is 14 residues long.

This chain links TRBV14 with TRBJ2-7; tentatively, D is TRBD1 (6 bases). Trimming took off 2 bases at V and 4 bases at J, with 18 bases between the two ends. Germline loops: CDR1 SGHDN, CDR2 FVKESK. The CDR3 length is 16 residues. CDR3 region: CASSQIITGSAYEQYF. The CDR3, as DNA: TGTGCCAGCAGCCAAATAATAACAGGGAGTGCGTACGAGCAGTACTTC.

The rearrangement joins TRBV6-5 to TRBJ2-7, with TRBD1 identical over 8 bases. The CDR3 loop spans 12 amino acids. Per the germline V gene, CDR1 is MNHEY and CDR2 is SVGAGI. After removal of 6 bases from V and 3 bases from J, the junction contained 1 base not matched to a gene. The CDR3 nucleotides read TGTGCCAGCAGCGGGACAGGCTACGAGCAGTACTTC. This translates into CASSGTGYEQYF.

The chain carries TRBV28 and TRBJ1-4; the D gene is possibly TRBD1 (6 bases). CDR1 and CDR2 from the germline V gene are MDHEN and SYDVKM. The CDR3 runs to 13 residues. Trimming left V 2 bases short and J 8 bases short, with 9 bases between. The CDR3 protein is CASSLPTGEKLFF. DNA for the CDR3: TGTGCCAGCAGTTTACCCACAGGGGAAAAACTGTTTTTT.

The V and J genes are TRBV4-3 and TRBJ1-2; no clear D gene. Trimming shortened V by 0 bases and J by 5 bases, and 13 bases separated the two germline ends. CDR3 length equals 15 residues. Germline assignment: CDR1 LGHNA and CDR2 YSLEER. The CDR3 DNA follows: TGCGCCAGCAGCCAAGAGGAGACGGAATCTTATGGCTACACCTTC. Translating it yields CASSQEETESYGYTF.

The CDR3 DNA follows: TGTGCCAGCAGCCCGTCGCGAGGGGACGAGCAGTACTTC. Amino acids: CASSPSRGDEQYF. The gene calls are TRBV7-8 and TRBJ2-5; TRBD1 or TRBD2 may be the D gene (5 bases each). The J call may be wrong; the DNA end is better matched by TRBJ2-7. The CDR3 consists of 13 residues. The germline V gene has CDR1 SGHVS and CDR2 FQNEAQ.

This clone was counted a few times. This sequence joins TRBV28 and TRBJ1-4; TRBD1 is a possible D gene (5 bases). V shed 8 bases and J shed 8 bases, with 12 bases lying between them. In germline, CDR1 is MDHEN, CDR2 SYDVKM. The CDR3 runs to 12 residues. In DNA, the CDR3 is TGTGCCAGCTGGGGGTCACGGGAAAAACTGTTTTTT. This encodes CASWGSREKLFF.

This chain links TRBV7-5 with TRBJ2-7; TRBD2, the table's D call, lacks a check against the DNA. TRBV7-5 is described as a pseudogene. The CDR3 has 12 residues. The CDR3 loop is CASSLRAGEQYF. The CDR3 nucleotides read TGTGCCAGCAGCTTACGAGCGGGCGAGCAGTACTTC.